This T cell receptor (beta chain) was identified during a study of OX40 agonist ivuxolimab in advanced cancers. The table came from immunoSEQ multiplex PCR; TCRdb's copy has only in-frame clones and leaves some out. The sample gives around 34,000 clones, roughly 80% of which show up once; less than 15% is in the top ten. Source: CD4+ or CD8+ T cells sorted from blood, taken in a trial of the OX40 agonist ivuxolimab. The receptor was derived from an adult with an advanced solid tumor such as melanoma, head and neck, liver or kidney cancer.

The CDR3 DNA is TGTGCCAGCAGTTTAGGGGGGACAACTAATGAAAAACTGTTTTTT. This translates into CASSLGGTTNEKLFF. This chain links TRBV28 with TRBJ1-4; tentatively, D is TRBD1 (5 bases). Germline CDR1 reads MDHEN; CDR2 reads SYDVKM. The V end lost 2 bases, the J end lost 0 bases, and 7 bases lay between the germline ends. This CDR3 has 15 residues.